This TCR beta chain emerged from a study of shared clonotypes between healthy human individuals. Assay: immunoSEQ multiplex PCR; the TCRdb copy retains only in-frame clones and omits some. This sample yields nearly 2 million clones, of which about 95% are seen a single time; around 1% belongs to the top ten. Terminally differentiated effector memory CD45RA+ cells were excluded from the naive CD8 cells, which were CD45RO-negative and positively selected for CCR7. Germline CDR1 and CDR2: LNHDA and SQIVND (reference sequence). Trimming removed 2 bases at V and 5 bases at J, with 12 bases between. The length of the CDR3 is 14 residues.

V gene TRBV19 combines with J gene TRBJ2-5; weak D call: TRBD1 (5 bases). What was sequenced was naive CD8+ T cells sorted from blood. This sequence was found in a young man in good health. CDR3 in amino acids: CASSIQGLGETQYF. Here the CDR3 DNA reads TGTGCCAGTAGTATACAGGGCTTGGGGGAGACCCAGTACTTC.